The 9 T cell receptor beta chains below come from one sample, sequenced in a study of cytomegalovirus exposure and HLA in healthy donors. The PCR had 60 Vbeta and 13 Jbeta primers. Generated by immunoSEQ multiplex PCR, the TCRdb table keeps only in-frame clones and is missing some. The sample consists of around 76,000 clones, 70% of them appearing once. Sequencing input: PBMCs. The receptors were sampled from a woman between 50 and 59 years old in good health and CMV-seropositive.

This clone was recorded a few times. The chain uses TRBV6-4 and TRBJ2-3; 10 bases match TRBD2. This CDR3 is built from 15 residues. CDR1 and CDR2 from the germline V gene are MRHNA and SNTAGT. V lost 3 bases to trimming and J lost 6 bases; unmatched junction nucleotides: 6. This chain's CDR3 is CASSEIAGGRDTQYF. CDR3 nucleotides: TGTGCCAGCAGTGAAATAGCGGGGGGCCGGGATACGCAGTATTTT.

The chain has TRBV6-4 and TRBJ1-2, with D maybe TRBD1 (5 bases). Germline V gene data show CDR1 as MRHNA and CDR2 as SNTAGT. This CDR3 has 16 residues. V was cut by 3 bases and J by 6 bases, with 20 bases left in between. For the CDR3, the DNA is TGTGCCAGCAGTGAAGGAATCAGGCCTACACAGGATGGCTACACCTTC. It translates to CASSEGIRPTQDGYTF.

The chain's CDR3 is CASSPIQFSHADPEAFF. The CDR3 nucleotides are TGCGCCAGCAGCCCGATACAATTTTCACATGCCGATCCTGAAGCTTTCTTT. The chain joins TRBV5-1 to TRBJ1-1; D not resolved. V was trimmed by 4 bases and J by 6 bases, leaving 25 bases between them. The length of the CDR3 is 17 residues. CDR1 is SGHRS and CDR2 is YFSETQ in the germline V gene.

This rearrangement joins TRBV4-2 to TRBJ2-5, with 7 bases aligning to TRBD1. V was pared by 4 bases and J by 5 bases, with 4 bases of the junction left unmatched. The germline gives CDR1 LGHNA, CDR2 YNFKEQ. The CDR3 totals 13 residues. The CDR3 region has the DNA TGTGCCAGCAGCCGGCAGGGGGAGGAGACCCAGTACTTC. It is translated as CASSRQGEETQYF.

V usage is TRBV6-1 and J usage is TRBJ2-1; 7 bases agree with TRBD1. CDR1 is MNHNS and CDR2 is SASEGT in the germline V gene. With V trimmed by 3 bases and J by 13 bases, 3 bases remained unmatched. This CDR3 contains 11 residues. This chain's CDR3 is CASSDRGNQFF. The CDR3 region has the DNA TGTGCCAGCAGTGACAGGGGGAACCAGTTCTTC.

The chain couples TRBV7-9 to TRBJ2-2, with 7 bases fitting TRBD1. CDR3 length: 16 amino acids. Losses at the gene ends were 1 base for V and 7 bases for J; bases not matched to a gene: 9. CDR1 SEHNR and CDR2 FQNEAQ come from the germline V gene (reference sequence). The CDR3 DNA reads as TGTGCCAGCAGCTTAGGTCGCGAGGGGGCAGGCGGGGAGCTGTTTTTT. This translates into CASSLGREGAGGELFF.

V is TRBV27 and J is TRBJ2-2; 8 positions agree with TRBD2. Germline CDR1 is MNHEY and CDR2 is SMNVEV (reference sequence). The CDR3 has 18 amino acids. V shed 6 bases and J 6 bases; nucleotides not matched to a gene: 18. The CDR3 nucleotides read TGTGCCAGCAGAGCCGCCTTGGGGCGGGAGGAAGGGTCCGGGGAGCTGTTTTTT. Protein sequence: CASRAALGREEGSGELFF.

V usage is TRBV7-9 and J usage is TRBJ2-3; D not certain. This CDR3 is built from 12 residues. V lost 6 bases and J 2 bases, leaving 6 bases between the germline ends. Germline CDR1 is SEHNR and CDR2 is FQNEAQ (reference sequence). The CDR3 DNA is TGTGCCAGCAGTTACATCACAGATACGCAGTATTTT. It translates to CASSYITDTQYF.

This chain joins TRBV11-3 and TRBJ2-6, with 9 positions matching TRBD1. This CDR3 spans 18 amino acids. Germline V CDR1 and CDR2: SGHNT, YENEEA. With V trimmed by 5 bases and J by 2 bases, 10 bases remained unmatched. CDR3 protein: CASSPGQGMGTGANVLTF. In nucleotides, the CDR3 is TGTGCCAGCAGCCCAGGACAGGGGATGGGTACTGGGGCCAACGTCCTGACTTTC.